This T cell receptor (beta chain) is drawn from a study of monozygotic twins with inflammatory bowel disease. Per the germline V gene, CDR1 is MDHEN and CDR2 is SYDVKM. CDR3 length: 13 amino acids. General study results and limits: The results supported no single strong signal or clonotype associated with IBD.

Reprocessing the 5' RACE reads, TCRdb reports a single entry for every CDR3 protein and omits DNA. This repertoire includes 350,000 to 550,000 distinct CDR3 sequences. Note on this clonotype: Its antigen is not identified.

The genes are TRBV28 and TRBJ2-2; checking the TCRdb D call of TRBD2 is not possible without DNA. This receptor was identified in a human donor with ulcerative colitis or Crohn's disease, or a healthy co-twin of an affected twin (not recorded which). Sequencing used blood. The CDR3 sequence is CASFGFWRGELFF.